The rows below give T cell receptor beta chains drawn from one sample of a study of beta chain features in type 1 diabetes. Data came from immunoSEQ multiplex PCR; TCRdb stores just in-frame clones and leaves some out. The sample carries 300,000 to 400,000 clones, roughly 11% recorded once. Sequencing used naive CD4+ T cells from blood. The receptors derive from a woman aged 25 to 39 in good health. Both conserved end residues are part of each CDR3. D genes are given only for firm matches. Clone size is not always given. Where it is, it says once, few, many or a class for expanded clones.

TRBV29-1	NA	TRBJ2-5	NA	CSVDPKGGVETQYF	TGCAGCGTTGATCCTAAGGGAGGTGTAGAGACCCAGTACTTC
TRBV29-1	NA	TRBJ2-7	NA	CSVFGESGANYEQYF	TGCAGCGTTTTCGGTGAGTCGGGAGCTAACTACGAGCAGTACTTC
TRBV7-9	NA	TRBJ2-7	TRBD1	CASSAGQGYPYEQYF	TGTGCCAGCAGCGCGGGACAGGGTTACCCCTACGAGCAGTACTTC
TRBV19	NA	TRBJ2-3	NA	CATGGGKRTDTQYF	TGTGCCACCGGAGGAGGGAAGCGCACAGATACGCAGTATTTT
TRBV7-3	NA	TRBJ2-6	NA	CASSPREYSGANVLTF	TGTGCCAGCAGCCCTCGGGAATACTCTGGGGCCAACGTCCTGACTTTC
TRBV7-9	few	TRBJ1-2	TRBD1	CASSLRGPYYGYTF	TGTGCCAGCAGCTTGAGGGGGCCCTACTATGGCTACACCTTC
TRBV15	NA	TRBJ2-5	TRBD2	CATSRDPGLAGVQETQYF	TGTGCCACCAGCAGAGACCCGGGACTAGCGGGAGTCCAAGAGACCCAGTACTTC
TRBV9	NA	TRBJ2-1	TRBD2	CASSVGLLAGTYNEQFF	TGTGCCAGCAGCGTAGGGTTACTAGCGGGAACTTACAATGAGCAGTTCTTC
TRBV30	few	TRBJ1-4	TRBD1	CAWSVGGQKGEKLFF	TGTGCCTGGAGTGTAGGGGGACAGAAGGGTGAAAAACTGTTTTTT
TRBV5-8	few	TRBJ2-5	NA	CASSLTGRETQYF	TGTGCCAGCAGCTTGACAGGGAGAGAGACCCAGTACTTC
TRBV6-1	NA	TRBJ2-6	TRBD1	CASSGWDRGHSGANVLTF	TGTGCCAGCAGTGGCTGGGACAGGGGGCACTCTGGGGCCAACGTCCTGACTTTC
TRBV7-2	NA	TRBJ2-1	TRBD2	CASSFSSAGGYNEQFF	TGTGCCAGCAGCTTTTCTTCAGCGGGAGGCTACAATGAGCAGTTCTTC
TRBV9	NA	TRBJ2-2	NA	CASSVLGGITGELFF	TGTGCCAGCAGCGTGTTAGGGGGTATCACCGGGGAGCTGTTTTTT
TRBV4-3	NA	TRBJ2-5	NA	CASSQDIGGTQYF	TGCGCCAGCAGCCAAGATATAGGAGGGACCCAGTACTTC
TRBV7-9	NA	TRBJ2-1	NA	CASSLRSSYNEQFF	TGTGCCAGCAGCTTACGGAGCTCCTACAATGAGCAGTTCTTC